Listed below are T cell receptor beta chains from one sample, sequenced in a study of T cells in Graves' hyperthyroidism and ophthalmopathy. TCRdb recomputed calls from the multiplex PCR reads with MiXCR, one row per CDR3 protein. The table records about 370,000 distinct CDR3 sequences, approximately 14% of them present only once. The sample consisted of blood. The receptors originated from a woman aged 60-70 years with Graves' ophthalmopathy. CDR3s include the opening cysteine and the closing phenylalanine or tryptophan. The D gene is left open where the match is weak. The listing skips clone size in some rows; elsewhere it reads once, few, many or a size class.

DNA	CDR3	J	D	V	length	size
TGCAGTGCTTCCCGACCACTAGCGGGACAACTCTACAATGAGCAGTTCTTC	CSASRPLAGQLYNEQFF	TRBJ2-1	TRBD2	TRBV20-1	17	NA
TGTGCCAGCAGCTTAAGCGGGAGGGCCGTCGATACGCAGTATTTT	CASSLSGRAVDTQYF	TRBJ2-3	TRBD2	TRBV13	15	few
TGTGCCAGCAGCTTGGTAGCGGGAGTGGTGGACATTCAGTACTTC	CASSLVAGVVDIQYF	TRBJ2-4	TRBD2	TRBV5-5	15	NA
TGTGCCAGCAGCCAGGACATCGGGGGCCAGCCCCAGCATTTT	CASSQDIGGQPQHF	TRBJ1-5	NA	TRBV4-2	14	NA
TGCGCCAGCAGCTCAGCCTCGAACGCAGATACGCAGTATTTT	CASSSASNADTQYF	TRBJ2-3	NA	TRBV5-1	14	few
TGTGCCAGCAGGGGCGGGAGGGCCACCGGGGAGCTGTTTTTT	CASRGGRATGELFF	TRBJ2-2	TRBD2	TRBV28	14	many
TGTGCCACAGGGGAAGGAGCGGGCTACAATGAGCAGTTCTTC	CATGEGAGYNEQFF	TRBJ2-1	NA	TRBV7-9	14	few
TGTGCCAGTAGTACGGACAGGGGGGGACGCGAGCAGTACTTC	CASSTDRGGREQYF	TRBJ2-7	TRBD1	TRBV19	14	NA
TGTGCCAGCAGTCTGCCTAGCGGGAGACTTTACAATGAGCAGTTCTTC	CASSLPSGRLYNEQFF	TRBJ2-1	TRBD2	TRBV28	16	many
TGTGCCAGCAGTCGGGGACTCGGGACAGACTACGAGCAGTACTTC	CASSRGLGTDYEQYF	TRBJ2-7	NA	TRBV12-3/TRBV12-4	15	NA
TGCAGTGCTGGGACCCCGAGCTCTGGAAACACCATATATTTT	CSAGTPSSGNTIYF	TRBJ1-3	NA	TRBV20-1	14	once
TGCAGTGCCCCGGGTCCAAGCGGAGAAAAACTGTTTTTT	CSAPGPSGEKLFF	TRBJ1-4	NA	TRBV20-1	13	few
TGCAGTGTTCAGGGGGGACCCTACGAGCAGTACTTC	CSVQGGPYEQYF	TRBJ2-7	NA	TRBV20-1	12	many
TGTGCCAGCAGCGTAGGGCCCGGGACAGGAGCCCTCGAGCAGTACTTC	CASSVGPGTGALEQYF	TRBJ2-7	TRBD1	TRBV9	16	NA
TGTGCCAGCAGCTTGTTAGAGGGGAACACTGAAGCTTTCTTT	CASSLLEGNTEAFF	TRBJ1-1	NA	TRBV5-5	14	many
TGTGCCAGCAGCCTCGGACTAGCGGGAGGGAACACAGATACGCAGTATTTT	CASSLGLAGGNTDTQYF	TRBJ2-3	TRBD2	TRBV6-2/TRBV6-3	17	NA
TGTGCCAGCAGCTCGGGGGGGGACATTCAGTACTTC	CASSSGGDIQYF	TRBJ2-4	TRBD2	TRBV27	12	many
TGCAGTGCTAGAGATCGGGTCGGGGGATGGGCCGGGGAGCTGTTTTTT	CSARDRVGGWAGELFF	TRBJ2-2	NA	TRBV20-1	16	few
TGTGCCAGCTCCGCCCCAGTTGGTGAAAAACTGTTTTTT	CASSAPVGEKLFF	TRBJ1-4	NA	TRBV19	13	NA
TGTGCCAGCATCGCCGGGACAGGGGTAGGGACTAGCACTTACAATGAGCAGTTCTTC	CASIAGTGVGTSTYNEQFF	TRBJ2-1	NA	TRBV6-1	19	many
TGTGCCAGCAGTGAATTCCCTAGCGGGAGTTCCGAGCAGTACTTC	CASSEFPSGSSEQYF	TRBJ2-7	TRBD2	TRBV2	15	many
TGTGCCAGCAGAGAACAGTTCCTAGCCAAAAACATTCAGTACTTC	CASREQFLAKNIQYF	TRBJ2-4	NA	TRBV2	15	few
TGTGCCAGCAGCTGGGGCACTAGTCTGAGCCCGGGAGAGACCCAGTACTTC	CASSWGTSLSPGETQYF	TRBJ2-5	NA	TRBV5-4	17	NA
TGTGCCAGCAGCCGCTATATAGGGGGGAACTATGGCTACACCTTC	CASSRYIGGNYGYTF	TRBJ1-2	NA	TRBV7-9	15	few
TGTGCCAGCAGCTTGGGACATTCGAACACCGGGGAGCTGTTTTTT	CASSLGHSNTGELFF	TRBJ2-2	NA	TRBV7-9	15	few
TGTGCCACCAGCAGAGATAAAGCAGGGAGACTGTTTTTT	CATSRDKAGRLFF	TRBJ2-2	NA	TRBV15	13	NA
TGTGCCAGCAGCCCCGAGGCGGGAGACTACAATGAGCAGTTCTTC	CASSPEAGDYNEQFF	TRBJ2-1	TRBD2	TRBV14	15	NA
TGTGCCAGCAGTGAGGCGGCCGGTTGGGATGAGCAGTTCTTC	CASSEAAGWDEQFF	TRBJ2-1	NA	TRBV12-3/TRBV12-4	14	few